The 19 T cell receptor beta chains reported below all come from one sample, sequenced in a study of cytomegalovirus exposure and HLA in healthy donors. 60 Vbeta and 13 Jbeta primers were used in PCR. The protocol was immunoSEQ multiplex PCR, while the TCRdb copy is restricted to in-frame clones and leaves out a portion. This table holds about 180,000 clones, approximately 73% found once. The sample consisted of PBMCs. These receptors all stem from a woman in her twenties or thirties in good health and CMV-seropositive.

The CDR3 protein is CASSSGPSGKKLFF. CDR3 sequence (DNA): TGTGCCAGCAGCTCCGGACCCTCCGGGAAAAAACTGTTTTTT. The chain couples TRBV11-2 to TRBJ1-4; D remains ambiguous. The CDR3 runs 14 residues. Trimming left V 4 bases short and J 9 bases short, with 15 bases between. Germline V gene lookup returns CDR1 SGHAT and CDR2 FQNNGV.

This chain links TRBV11-3 with TRBJ2-7; TRBD1 matches at 10 bases. After removal of 5 bases from V and 4 bases from J, the junction contained 11 bases not matched to a gene. The germline CDR1 and CDR2 sequences are SGHNT and YENEEA. The CDR3 has 16 amino acids. As DNA, the CDR3 is TGTGCCAGCAGCCACATAGACAGGGGGCAAGCGTACGAGCAGTACTTC. This translates into CASSHIDRGQAYEQYF.

This chain connects TRBV11-2 to TRBJ1-6, with unresolved D. Deletions cut 5 bases from V and 5 bases from J, with 10 bases between. This CDR3 contains 14 residues. Looked up from germline, CDR1 is SGHAT and CDR2 is FQNNGV. This CDR3 is CASSLDGDNSPLHF. CDR3 in DNA: TGTGCCAGCAGCCTGGACGGGGATAATTCACCCCTCCACTTT.

This clone was seen a single time. The chain has TRBV18 and TRBJ2-7; possibly TRBD1 for D (6 bases). Trimming stripped 2 bases from V and 4 bases from J, with 12 bases between. The germline V gene has CDR1 KGHSH and CDR2 LQKENI. CDR3 length: 14 residues. CDR3 region: CASSPVKGEYEQYF. The CDR3 DNA sequence: TGTGCCAGCTCACCAGTAAAGGGGGAATACGAGCAGTACTTC. Full variable domain (missing parts from reference TRBV18 and TRBJ2-7): NAGVMQNPRHLVRRRGQEARLRCSPMKGHSHVYWYRQLPEEGLKFMVYLQKENIIDESGMPKERFSAEFPKEGPSILRIQQVVRGDSAAYFCASSPVKGEYEQYFGPGTRLTVT.

The chain joins TRBV5-8 to TRBJ1-2, with 7 positions matching TRBD1. Germline-derived CDR1 and CDR2 are SGHTS and YDEGEE. The CDR3 runs 14 residues. The trim removed 5 bases at V and 2 bases at J, leaving 6 bases unmatched. CDR3 bases: TGTGCCAGCAGGAGGACAGGAGGGAACTATGGCTACACCTTC. It is translated as CASRRTGGNYGYTF.

The J gene is TRBJ1-2, the V gene TRBV30, with 7 bases identical to TRBD1. V dropped 0 bases and J dropped 4; count of bases not matched to a gene: 5. The CDR3 length is 14 residues. Germline V gene lookup returns CDR1 GTSNPN and CDR2 SVGIG (reference sequence). The CDR3 nucleotides are TGTGCCTGGAGTGTAAGGGGGCCCGTCTATGGCTACACCTTC. This codes for CAWSVRGPVYGYTF.

This chain links TRBV27 with TRBJ1-6; the match to TRBD1 covers 9 bases. The CDR3 loop spans 15 amino acids. V shed 0 bases, J shed 9 bases, and the junction held 3 bases outside the gene matches. Germline V CDR1 and CDR2: MNHEY, SMNVEV (reference sequence). CDR3 in amino acids: CASSLSWTGASPLHF. The CDR3 DNA reads as TGTGCCAGCAGTTTATCGTGGACAGGGGCTTCACCCCTCCACTTT.

The V and J genes are TRBV4-1 and TRBJ2-2, with D possibly TRBD1 on 7 matching bases. The germline gives CDR1 MGHRA, CDR2 YSYEKL. This CDR3 comprises 17 residues. The V and J ends lost 0 bases and 3 bases respectively, with 14 bases between them. CDR3 DNA sequence: TGCGCCAGCAGCCAAGATATGGGCAGGGGGGACACCGGGGAGCTGTTTTTT. Translated: CASSQDMGRGDTGELFF.

V gene TRBV13 combines with J gene TRBJ2-3; no clear D gene. V lost 3 bases, J lost 1 base, and 14 bases lay in between. CDR3 length: 16 residues. In germline, CDR1 is PRHDT, CDR2 FYEKMQ (reference sequence). As DNA, the CDR3 is TGTGCCAGCAGCTTCCAGACTGTCGCGGGCACAGATACGCAGTATTTT. It codes for CASSFQTVAGTDTQYF.

This clone was counted a few times. V and J are TRBV5-5 and TRBJ1-1; TRBD1 might be the D (5 bases). The CDR3 extends over 14 amino acids. Trimming shortened V by 2 bases and J by 0 bases, and 8 bases separated the two germline ends. Germline CDR1 reads SGHKS; CDR2 reads YYEKEE (reference sequence). The DNA of the CDR3 is TGTGCCAGCAGCTTTCGACAGCTGAACACTGAAGCTTTCTTT. This sequence encodes CASSFRQLNTEAFF.

This chain uses TRBV11-2 with TRBJ2-1, with a tentative D call TRBD2 (7 bases). The CDR3 is made up of 16 amino acids. Trimming took 2 bases from V and 8 from J, leaving 19 bases between them. Germline assignment: CDR1 SGHAT and CDR2 FQNNGV. DNA for the CDR3: TGTGCCAGCAGCTTAAGGCCCGGGGGGCGGGATCATGAGCAGTTCTTC. It specifies CASSLRPGGRDHEQFF.

This clone was counted once. The chain carries TRBV10-3 and TRBJ2-5; no definite D call. The V gene's germline CDR1 is ENHRY and CDR2 SYGVKD. This CDR3 has 15 residues. The ends were cut back, 3 bases at V and 2 bases at J, with 13 bases in the middle. The CDR3 region has the DNA TGTGCCATCAGTGATAGTAGTGGAGCACAAGAGACCCAGTACTTC. This translates into CAISDSSGAQETQYF.

The genes are TRBV11-2 and TRBJ1-4, with D maybe TRBD1 (6 bases). V gave up 6 bases and J gave up 8 bases, with 10 bases separating them. Germline V gene lookup returns CDR1 SGHAT and CDR2 FQNNGV. The CDR3 consists of 12 residues. CDR3 sequence reads: CASRPGTEKLFF. Here the CDR3 DNA reads TGTGCCAGCAGACCCGGGACAGAAAAACTGTTTTTT.

The V call is TRBV5-4, the J call TRBJ2-5; 10 nucleotides agree with TRBD1. Germline V gene sequence: CDR1 SGHNT, CDR2 YYREEE (reference sequence). Unmatched junction bases numbered 7, after V lost 4 bases and J lost 4 bases. This CDR3 region has 15 residues. The CDR3 region is CASSPGTGVRETQYF. The DNA of the CDR3 is TGTGCCAGCAGCCCTGGGACAGGGGTTCGAGAGACCCAGTACTTC.

This clone was detected only a few times. The J gene is TRBJ2-7, the V gene TRBV5-5, with TRBD1 matching 10 bases. Germline V CDR1 and CDR2: SGHKS, YYEKEE (reference sequence). CDR3 length: 14 amino acids. The trim removed 5 bases at V and 4 bases at J, leaving 6 bases unmatched. This CDR3 reads CASSWGQGKYEQYF. CDR3 nucleotide sequence: TGTGCCAGCAGTTGGGGACAGGGGAAGTACGAGCAGTACTTC.

The J gene is TRBJ2-3, the V gene TRBV30; the D gene is possibly TRBD2 (5 bases). Germline values: CDR1 GTSNPN, CDR2 SVGIG (reference sequence). V lost 1 base and J 3 bases, leaving 5 bases between the germline ends. The CDR3 has 12 residues. The CDR3 nucleotides read TGTGCCTGGAGTGGAGGGACAGATACGCAGTATTTT. This translates into CAWSGGTDTQYF.

The sample holds a few counts of this clone. The J gene is TRBJ2-5, the V gene TRBV4-3; D possibly corresponds to TRBD1 (6 bases). This CDR3 is built from 12 residues. CDR1 is LGHNA and CDR2 is YSLEER in the germline V gene. V was shortened by 0 bases and J by 13 bases, with 12 bases between the two germline ends. The CDR3 coding sequence is TGCGCCAGCAGCCAAGACAGGGGCCCCATGTACTTC. Amino acids: CASSQDRGPMYF.

The chain links TRBV9 to TRBJ1-2; 7 nucleotides align to TRBD1. With V trimmed by 2 bases and J by 0 bases, 4 bases remained unmatched. The length of the CDR3 is 15 residues. Germline assignment: CDR1 SGDLS and CDR2 YYNGEE. The CDR3 here is CASSVGDSPNYGYTF. CDR3 bases: TGTGCCAGCAGCGTTGGGGACAGTCCTAACTATGGCTACACCTTC. Supplemented by reference TRBV9 and TRBJ1-2, the full variable domain reads DSGVTQTPKHLITATGQRVTLRCSPRSGDLSVYWYQQSLDQGLQFLIQYYNGEERAKGNILERFSAQQFPDLHSELNLSSLELGDSALYFCASSVGDSPNYGYTFGSGTRLTVV.

The chain employs TRBV6-5 and TRBJ1-5; a possible D gene is TRBD1 (6 bases). Germline assignment: CDR1 MNHEY and CDR2 SVGAGI. This CDR3 is 15 amino acids long. V lost 2 bases, J lost 3 bases, and 11 bases lay in between. The CDR3 here is CASSYGAGANQPQHF. For the CDR3, the DNA is TGTGCCAGCAGTTACGGGGCAGGGGCCAATCAGCCCCAGCATTTT.